The rows below give T cell receptor beta chains drawn from one sample of a study of Ad26.COV2.S vaccination and SARS-CoV-2 variants. Clones were read by immunoSEQ multiplex PCR, and TCRdb kept only the in-frame ones, dropping some. The repertoire holds fewer than 500,000 clones, with roughly 91% as singletons. Sample: peripheral blood, taken in a trial of Ad26.COV2.S vaccine versus placebo. These receptor sequences come from a person aged 18-60 years who received the Ad26.COV2.S COVID-19 vaccine or a placebo. Each CDR3 is given with its conserved first and last residue. The order of the fields is J gene, V gene, clone size, D gene, CDR3 protein, CDR3 DNA. The D gene is left open where the match is weak. Where a row states a size, it is once, few, many or the class of an expanded clone; other rows omit it.

J gene: TRBJ1-5; V gene: TRBV4-2; clone size: once; D gene: TRBD1; CDR3 protein: CASSQDGQGKSQPQHF; CDR3 DNA: TGTGCCAGCAGCCAAGATGGACAGGGGAAAAGTCAGCCCCAGCATTTT
J gene: TRBJ1-2; V gene: TRBV6-5; clone size: -; D gene: TRBD1; CDR3 protein: CASSPKRQGAGYTF; CDR3 DNA: TGTGCCAGCAGCCCAAAGCGACAGGGTGCTGGCTACACCTTC
J gene: TRBJ1-4; V gene: TRBV11-3; clone size: once; D gene: TRBD1; CDR3 protein: CASSPGQGQGGEEKLFF; CDR3 DNA: TGTGCCAGCAGCCCGGGACAGGGCCAGGGTGGAGAAGAAAAACTGTTTTTT
J gene: TRBJ2-2; V gene: TRBV11-2; clone size: -; D gene: -; CDR3 protein: CASSSRGTGELFF; CDR3 DNA: TGTGCCAGCAGCTCCAGGGGTACCGGGGAGCTGTTTTTT
J gene: TRBJ2-1; V gene: TRBV6-6; clone size: -; D gene: TRBD2; CDR3 protein: CASSYPGLADEQFF; CDR3 DNA: TGTGCCAGCAGTTACCCCGGACTAGCGGATGAGCAGTTCTTC
J gene: TRBJ2-5; V gene: TRBV19; clone size: -; D gene: TRBD1; CDR3 protein: CASSTFSTGGQETQYF; CDR3 DNA: TGTGCCAGTAGTACCTTCAGTACAGGGGGCCAAGAGACCCAGTACTTC
J gene: TRBJ1-1; V gene: TRBV5-6; clone size: -; D gene: -; CDR3 protein: CASSPNNQIQGTEAFF; CDR3 DNA: TGTGCCAGCAGCCCAAACAATCAAATACAGGGTACTGAAGCTTTCTTT
J gene: TRBJ1-2; V gene: TRBV28; clone size: -; D gene: -; CDR3 protein: CASIGNRFYGYTF; CDR3 DNA: TGTGCCAGCATTGGTAACCGATTTTATGGCTACACCTTC
J gene: TRBJ2-1; V gene: TRBV7-3; clone size: -; D gene: -; CDR3 protein: CASSTGNERDLNEQFF; CDR3 DNA: TGTGCCAGCAGCACAGGGAACGAGCGAGACCTCAATGAGCAGTTCTTC
J gene: TRBJ1-4; V gene: TRBV12-3/TRBV12-4; clone size: -; D gene: -; CDR3 protein: CASSLTGEKLFF; CDR3 DNA: TGTGCCAGCAGTTTGACCGGTGAAAAACTGTTTTTT
J gene: TRBJ1-6; V gene: TRBV15; clone size: -; D gene: -; CDR3 protein: CATSRDSQGGDSPLHF; CDR3 DNA: TGTGCCACCAGCAGAGATAGTCAGGGTGGGGATTCACCCCTCCACTTT